The 15 T cell receptor beta chains presented below share a single source sample, sequenced in a study of blood T cell repertoires in COVID-19. The repertoire was sequenced with immunoSEQ multiplex PCR; TCRdb's copy has only in-frame clones and lacks some. The sample holds around 76,000 clones, 75% to 90% seen once. The specimen was peripheral blood. Receptors were obtained from a man older than 75 with acute or convalescent COVID-19.

This clone was found once. The chain couples TRBV7-2 to TRBJ1-6; TRBD1 aligns across 9 bases. Unmatched junction bases numbered 7, after V lost 5 bases and J lost 5 bases. This CDR3 has 16 amino acids. The germline V gene encodes CDR1 SGHTA and CDR2 FQGNSA. The CDR3 is CASSDEGQGNNSPLHF. Here the CDR3 DNA reads TGTGCCAGCAGCGACGAGGGACAGGGCAATAATTCACCCCTCCACTTT.

V is TRBV4-3 and J is TRBJ2-7, with 7 bases identical to TRBD1. With V trimmed by 0 bases and J by 4 bases, 9 bases remained unmatched. This CDR3 has 16 residues. Germline CDR1 reads LGHNA; CDR2 reads YSLEER. The CDR3 DNA is TGCGCCAGCAGCCAAGATTCGACAGGGATAGGGTACGAGCAGTACTTC. Translating it yields CASSQDSTGIGYEQYF.

This rearrangement joins TRBV5-1 to TRBJ2-5; D remains unclear. CDR1 is SGHRS and CDR2 is YFSETQ in the germline V gene. The CDR3 totals 14 residues. Trimming removed 0 bases from V and 2 bases from J, with 8 bases in between. In DNA form, the CDR3 reads TGCGCCAGCAGCTTGGACGGGTTTCAAGAGACCCAGTACTTC. As protein: CASSLDGFQETQYF.

The chain uses TRBV5-1 and TRBJ2-7; the match to TRBD1 covers 8 bases. The CDR3 loop spans 14 amino acids. Trimming took 3 bases from V and 2 from J; bases not matched to a gene: 4. Germline CDR1 is SGHRS and CDR2 is YFSETQ. Here the CDR3 DNA reads TGCGCCAGCAGCTCTACAGGGGGGACCTACGAGCAGTACTTC. It yields the protein CASSSTGGTYEQYF.

The chain has TRBV6-6 and TRBJ2-3; TRBD1 matches 9 bases. There are 15 residues in the CDR3. Germline V gene lookup returns CDR1 MNHNY and CDR2 SVGAGI (reference sequence). V gave up 2 bases and J gave up 5 bases; unmatched junction bases: 5. This CDR3 is CASSYETGGEDTQYF. The CDR3 DNA sequence: TGTGCCAGCAGTTACGAGACAGGGGGAGAAGATACGCAGTATTTT.

The V call is TRBV30, the J call TRBJ2-6; no reliable D call. The CDR3 consists of 13 residues. V lost 5 bases and J 3 bases, leaving 8 bases between the germline ends. Germline CDR1 is GTSNPN and CDR2 is SVGIG (reference sequence). CDR3 amino acids: CAWRLGGANVLTF. CDR3 DNA sequence: TGTGCCTGGCGTCTCGGTGGGGCCAACGTCCTGACTTTC.

V is TRBV6-4 and J is TRBJ2-2; D perhaps matches TRBD1 (6 bases). CDR3 length: 18 amino acids. CDR1 is MRHNA, CDR2 SNTAGT, per germline. V dropped 3 bases and J dropped 4 bases, with 21 bases sitting between them. The CDR3 reads CASSELSVAGAPTGELFF. The CDR3 coding sequence is TGTGCCAGCAGTGAGCTTTCTGTGGCAGGGGCTCCCACCGGGGAGCTGTTTTTT.

The chain carries TRBV19 and TRBJ1-2, with TRBD1 matching over 7 bases. CDR1 is LNHDA and CDR2 is SQIVND in the germline V gene (reference sequence). The CDR3 length is 13 residues. J was trimmed by 4 bases and V by 6 bases; bases with no gene match: 5. DNA of the CDR3: TGTGCCAGTAGCGTAGGGGGCAGCTATGGCTACACCTTC. This codes for CASSVGGSYGYTF.

The chain has TRBV28 and TRBJ1-5; D might be TRBD1 (5 bases). CDR1 is MDHEN, CDR2 SYDVKM, per germline. V was shortened by 7 bases and J by 7 bases, with 17 bases between the two germline ends. The CDR3 sequence is 14 residues long. CDR3 coding DNA: TGTGCCAGCACCCTAATTTGGGGGGAGCAGCCCCAGCATTTT. It specifies CASTLIWGEQPQHF.

V is TRBV29-1 and J is TRBJ2-3, with D perhaps TRBD1 (5 bases). V dropped 3 bases and J dropped 1 base, with 8 bases sitting between them. Germline V CDR1 and CDR2: SQVTM, ANQGSEA. The CDR3 spans 13 residues. CDR3 DNA: TGCAGCGTTGATTTACAGGGCACAGATACGCAGTATTTT. This codes for CSVDLQGTDTQYF.

The chain recombines TRBV7-8 with TRBJ2-2, with 9 bases matching TRBD1. This CDR3 is built from 15 residues. V shed 5 bases, J shed 3 bases, and the junction held 4 bases outside the gene matches. Looked up from germline, CDR1 is SGHVS and CDR2 is FQNEAQ. The CDR3 DNA reads TGTGCCAGCAGCCTCCGACAGGGGGACACCGGGGAGCTGTTTTTT. Protein: CASSLRQGDTGELFF.

This chain uses TRBV7-9 with TRBJ2-1, with D possibly matching TRBD1 (6 bases). Trimming stripped 4 bases from V and 6 bases from J, with 22 bases between. The CDR3 is 17 amino acids. Germline CDR1 is SEHNR and CDR2 is FQNEAQ (reference sequence). CDR3 sequence (DNA): TGTGCCAGCAGCTCGATCCCAAGGGGGAACCGGGGCAATGAGCAGTTCTTC. It codes for CASSSIPRGNRGNEQFF.

The chain uses TRBV10-3 and TRBJ2-7; the D gene is possibly TRBD2 (6 bases). Per germline, CDR1 ENHRY and CDR2 SYGVKD. Trimming removed 3 bases at V and 4 bases at J, with 13 bases between. The CDR3 loop spans 14 amino acids. CDR3 sequence reads: CAISEGAGRYEQYF. DNA of the CDR3: TGTGCCATCAGTGAAGGGGCAGGGAGGTACGAGCAGTACTTC.

V gene TRBV10-2 combines with J gene TRBJ2-7, with 9 bases lining up with TRBD1. J lost 5 bases, V lost 7 bases, and 21 bases had no gene match. This CDR3 spans 18 amino acids. The germline V gene encodes CDR1 WSHSY and CDR2 SAAADI. This chain's CDR3 is CASTGPAGRQGVENEQYF. The CDR3 DNA reads as TGCGCCAGCACGGGGCCCGCCGGAAGACAGGGGGTTGAAAACGAGCAGTACTTC.

This chain uses TRBV19 with TRBJ1-2; 7 bases match TRBD1. Looked up from germline, CDR1 is LNHDA and CDR2 is SQIVND (reference sequence). This CDR3 has 14 amino acids. Trimming removed 4 bases from V and 0 bases from J; junction bases left unmatched: 2. The CDR3 loop reads CASSRGQANYGYTF. For the CDR3, the DNA is TGTGCCAGTAGTAGAGGACAGGCTAACTATGGCTACACCTTC.